A single sample is the source of the 31 T cell receptor beta chains below, sequenced in a study of shared clonotypes between healthy human individuals. Sequenced by immunoSEQ multiplex PCR; TCRdb stores in-frame clones only, minus some. The sample yields about half a million clones, 65% to 85% seen once. Material for sequencing was PBMCs. All receptors come from a woman aged 40 to 49 in good health. Some clones in this sample may be carry-over from other donors' samples.

The genes are TRBV5-1 and TRBJ2-1; 11 nucleotides agree with TRBD2. Germline CDR1 SGHRS, CDR2 YFSETQ. This CDR3 has 14 amino acids. V shed 9 bases and J 9 bases; nucleotides not matched to a gene: 11. CDR3 sequence reads: CATGPGLAGGEQFF. The CDR3 coding sequence is TGCGCCACCGGCCCCGGGCTAGCGGGAGGTGAGCAGTTCTTC.

The chain employs TRBV11-3 and TRBJ1-2, with D unclear. Per the germline V gene, CDR1 is SGHNT and CDR2 is YENEEA. This CDR3 is 13 amino acids long. The germline V and J ends were trimmed by 5 bases and 5 bases, with 12 bases remaining between them. CDR3 protein: CASSPTPGYGYTF. The DNA of the CDR3 is TGTGCCAGCAGCCCAACTCCGGGGTATGGCTACACCTTC.

In nucleotides, the CDR3 is TGTGCCAGCAATCCGCGGCGGGAGGGGACCGGGGAGCTGTTTTTT. This sequence encodes CASNPRREGTGELFF. J is TRBJ2-2 and V is TRBV5-5; 9 bases fit TRBD2. Germline CDR1 is SGHKS and CDR2 is YYEKEE (reference sequence). The CDR3 is 15 amino acids. The junction had 8 bases not matched to a gene; V was cut back by 6 bases and J by 5 bases.

The sample holds one count of this clone. This chain uses TRBV18 with TRBJ2-5; D is ambiguous. The CDR3 totals 13 residues. Trimming took 0 bases from V and 3 from J, leaving 5 bases between them. CDR1 and CDR2 from the germline V gene are KGHSH and LQKENI. In DNA, the CDR3 is TGTGCCAGCTCACCACCCCTGGAAGAGACCCAGTACTTC. Amino acid sequence: CASSPPLEETQYF.

Remarks on this clone: This probably arose from a read error, given a far larger clone one base away. Other DNA sequences in this specimen translate into the identical CDR3. The chain uses TRBV6-5 and TRBJ2-6, with a weak D call TRBD2 (6 bases). This CDR3 spans 13 amino acids. The germline CDR1 and CDR2 sequences are MNHEY and SVGAGI. CDR3 protein: CATGSSGANVLTF. The CDR3 region has the DNA TGTGCTACCGGGAGCTCTGGGGCCAACGTCCTGACTTTC.

Worth noting for this clone: A much bigger clone sits one base away, suggesting this may be a read error. Other DNA sequences from this sample encode an identical CDR3 as well. The chain carries TRBV11-1 and TRBJ2-1; D gene ambiguous. V was shortened by 9 bases and J by 5 bases, with 20 bases between the two germline ends. Germline lookup yields CDR1 SGHAT and CDR2 FQDESV (reference sequence). This CDR3 has 15 amino acids. This CDR3 reads CASSLDRRRDNEQFF. The CDR3 nucleotides are TGTGCCAGTAGCCTCGATAGAAGACGAGACAATGAGCAGTTCTTC. Filled out from reference TRBV11-1 and TRBJ2-1, the complete variable domain reads EAEVAQSPRYKITEKSQAVAFWCDPISGHATLYWYRQILGQGPELLVQFQDESVVDDSQLPKDRFSAERLKGVDSTLKIQPAELGDSAMYLCASSLDRRRDNEQFFGPGTRLTVL.

This chain uses TRBV2 with TRBJ2-7; 7 bases agree with TRBD1. CDR1 SNHLY and CDR2 FYNNEI come from the germline V gene. The V gene end was trimmed by 6 bases and the J gene end by 1 base; junction bases not matched to a gene: 3. The CDR3 length is 13 residues. The chain's CDR3 is CASSRDRSYEQYF. CDR3 bases: TGTGCCAGCAGCCGGGACAGATCCTACGAGCAGTACTTC.

Concerning this clone itself: A much larger clone sits a single nucleotide away, making a read error possible. The chain uses TRBV9 and TRBJ2-5; TRBD2 agrees at 9 bases. TRBJ2-7 matches the DNA end more closely, so the J call is doubtful. The V gene's germline CDR1 is SGDLS and CDR2 YYNGEE. This CDR3 is 14 amino acids long. CDR3 nucleotides: TGTGCCAGCAGCCAGGTACTAGCGGGCTACGAGCAGTACTTC. This encodes CASSQVLAGYEQYF.

This rearrangement joins TRBV28 to TRBJ1-1; a possible D gene is TRBD1 (5 bases). The V end was cut by 10 bases, the J end by 6 bases, with 15 bases between. The CDR3 has 12 residues. Per germline, CDR1 MDHEN and CDR2 SYDVKM. DNA for the CDR3: TGTGCCACCCGAGTATCGGGGGCTGAAGCTTTCTTT. Encoded protein: CATRVSGAEAFF.

This clone was seen many times. Other nucleotide sequences in the sample specify the same CDR3. The chain employs TRBV19 and TRBJ1-5, with 10 bases lining up with TRBD1. Losses at the gene ends were 2 bases for V and 3 bases for J; bases not matched to a gene: 4. The CDR3 runs to 16 residues. Germline CDR1 reads LNHDA; CDR2 reads SQIVND (reference sequence). CDR3 loop: CASSIRRQGANQPQHF. The CDR3 coding sequence is TGTGCCAGTAGTATACGGCGACAGGGGGCCAATCAGCCCCAGCATTTT.

The chain carries TRBV5-1 and TRBJ2-1; possible D gene TRBD1, 6 bases. Germline CDR1 reads SGHRS; CDR2 reads YFSETQ. V lost 4 bases to trimming and J lost 6 bases, with 11 bases between them. This CDR3 has 13 residues. This chain's CDR3 is CASSRTEGNEQFF. CDR3 nucleotides: TGCGCCAGCAGCAGGACAGAGGGCAATGAGCAGTTCTTC. Filled out from reference TRBV5-1 and TRBJ2-1, the complete variable domain reads KAGVTQTPRYLIKTRGQQVTLSCSPISGHRSVSWYQQTPGQGLQFLFEYFSETQRNKGNFPGRFSGRQFSNSRSEMNVSTLELGDSALYLCASSRTEGNEQFFGPGTRLTVL.

The rearrangement joins TRBV6-6 to TRBJ2-1; 8 bases line up with TRBD1. Per germline, CDR1 MNHNY and CDR2 SVGAGI (reference sequence). This CDR3 has 15 amino acids. With V trimmed by 7 bases and J by 1 base, 6 bases remained unmatched. In DNA form, the CDR3 reads TGTGCCAGCATCGAAAGGACAGGGTCCTACAATGAGCAGTTCTTC. It translates to CASIERTGSYNEQFF.

V is TRBV28 and J is TRBJ1-6; TRBD1 might be the D (5 bases). The CDR3 has 15 residues. Looked up from germline, CDR1 is MDHEN and CDR2 is SYDVKM. Between the trimmed V and J ends, which lost 5 bases and 7 bases, there was a span of 15 bases. This chain's CDR3 is CASSTGIGVNSPLHF. The CDR3 DNA is TGTGCCAGCAGTACTGGTATAGGGGTCAATTCACCCCTCCACTTT. Full variable domain (rest looked up from reference TRBV28 and TRBJ1-6): DVKVTQSSRYLVKRTGEKVFLECVQDMDHENMFWYRQDPGLGLRLIYFSYDVKMKEKGDIPEGYSVSREKKERFSLILESASTNQTSMYLCASSTGIGVNSPLHFGNGTRLTVT.

Details on this clone: This is likely an artifact of a read error, given a far larger clone one base away. The gene calls are TRBV28 and TRBJ1-2; D is perhaps TRBD1 (5 bases). From germline, CDR1 is MDHEN and CDR2 SYDVKM. The CDR3 consists of 14 residues. CDR3 in DNA: TGTGCCAGCAGTTTGGGGGACGCCTCGTATGACTACACCTTC. The encoded protein is CASSLGDASYDYTF.

V and J are TRBV7-8 and TRBJ2-4, with D maybe TRBD2 (5 bases). The CDR3 has 14 residues. The V gene lost 5 bases and the J gene lost 4 bases, with 12 bases spanning the gap. The germline CDR1 and CDR2 sequences are SGHVS and FQNEAQ. The CDR3 bases are TGTGCCAGCAGCCTTCGGGATCCGAAAAACATTCAGTACTTC. Amino acid sequence: CASSLRDPKNIQYF.

V is TRBV19 and J is TRBJ2-1; tentative D call: TRBD2 (5 bases). Germline values: CDR1 LNHDA, CDR2 SQIVND (reference sequence). This CDR3 has 14 residues. The V end was cut by 5 bases, the J end by 11 bases, with 19 bases between. The CDR3, as DNA: TGTGCCAGTAGTGAGGAGCGGCACCCGGGAAAGCAGTTCTTC. Its protein product is CASSEERHPGKQFF. Using reference TRBV19 and TRBJ2-1 for the parts outside the CDR3, the full variable domain is DGGITQSPKYLFRKEGQNVTLSCEQNLNHDAMYWYRQDPGQGLRLIYYSQIVNDFQKGDIAEGYSVSREKKESFPLTVTSAQKNPTAFYLCASSEERHPGKQFFGPGTRLTVL.

This clone was observed a few times. The chain recombines TRBV9 with TRBJ1-1; no reliable D call. Trimming left V 2 bases short and J 4 bases short, with 12 bases between. The CDR3 extends over 14 amino acids. Germline V gene lookup returns CDR1 SGDLS and CDR2 YYNGEE. CDR3 in amino acids: CASSVGSTSTEAFF. The CDR3 nucleotides read TGTGCCAGCAGCGTCGGCAGTACGAGCACTGAAGCTTTCTTT.

The chain joins TRBV7-6 to TRBJ2-7, with TRBD1 identical over 7 bases. V was pared by 5 bases and J by 3 bases, with 4 bases of the junction left unmatched. This CDR3 comprises 13 residues. Germline CDR1 is SGHVS and CDR2 is FNYEAQ. CDR3 sequence reads: CASSPRTGYEQYF. As DNA, the CDR3 is TGTGCCAGCAGCCCTCGGACAGGCTACGAGCAGTACTTC.

The chain employs TRBV23-1 and TRBJ2-7; 15 bases align to TRBD2. TRBV23-1 is an ORF, and what it does is uncertain. V shed 2 bases, J shed 3 bases, and the junction held 8 bases outside the gene matches. This CDR3 has 18 amino acids. Here the CDR3 DNA reads TGCGCCAGCAGTCAAACCCGGACTAGCGGGAGGGTTAACTACGAGCAGTACTTC. Translating it yields CASSQTRTSGRVNYEQYF.

This clone was seen a few times. V gene TRBV7-2 combines with J gene TRBJ2-7; TRBD2 agrees at 12 bases. CDR1 is SGHTA and CDR2 is FQGNSA in the germline V gene. The CDR3 consists of 14 residues. With V trimmed by 5 bases and J by 7 bases, 6 bases remained unmatched. In DNA form, the CDR3 reads TGTGCCAGCAGCCCCAGACTAGCGGGAGAAGAGCAGTACTTC. Protein: CASSPRLAGEEQYF.

The V call is TRBV27, the J call TRBJ1-1; maybe TRBD1 (5 bases). CDR3 size: 17 residues. Trimming cost V 6 bases and J 1 base, with 21 bases left between them. CDR1 is MNHEY and CDR2 is SMNVEV in the germline V gene (reference sequence). The CDR3 reads CASRHYLGAQKNTEAFF. The CDR3 DNA follows: TGTGCCAGCAGACACTACCTTGGGGCACAGAAGAACACTGAAGCTTTCTTT.

This chain joins TRBV18 and TRBJ2-1; possible D gene TRBD2, 5 bases. Germline values: CDR1 KGHSH, CDR2 LQKENI. There are 13 residues in the CDR3. V was clipped by 3 bases and J by 14 bases, with 17 bases between them. This CDR3 reads CASSPPAAEQEFF. In nucleotides, the CDR3 is TGTGCCAGCTCACCCCCCGCAGCGGAGCAGGAGTTCTTC. The full variable domain, rest sourced from reference TRBV18 and TRBJ2-1, is NAGVMQNPRHLVRRRGQEARLRCSPMKGHSHVYWYRQLPEEGLKFMVYLQKENIIDESGMPKERFSAEFPKEGPSILRIQQVVRGDSAAYFCASSPPAAEQEFFGPGTRLTVL.

V is TRBV7-3 and J is TRBJ1-5, with D uncertain. The CDR3 sequence is 13 residues long. V lost 5 bases, J lost 0 bases, and 5 bases lay in between. Germline values: CDR1 SGHTA, CDR2 FQGTGA. CDR3 residues: CASSPNSNQPQHF. Written as DNA, the CDR3 is TGTGCCAGCAGCCCCAATAGCAATCAGCCCCAGCATTTT.

As to this clone: With a far larger clone one base away, a read error is the likely cause. The gene calls are TRBV7-3 and TRBJ1-1; D ambiguous. The CDR3 is made up of 13 amino acids. The germline V gene encodes CDR1 SGHTA and CDR2 FQGTGA. V lost 1 base and J lost 0, with 3 bases in between. CDR3 in DNA: TGTGCCAGCAGCTTAAGTGTGAACACTGAAGCTTTCTTT. Translated: CASSLSVNTEAFF.

V is TRBV7-9 and J is TRBJ1-4; 9 bases align to TRBD1. Germline assignment: CDR1 SEHNR and CDR2 FQNEAQ (reference sequence). Trimming at V came to 5 bases and at J to 10 bases, leaving 8 bases not matched to a gene. The CDR3 sequence is 14 residues long. Here the CDR3 reads CASSEGQGIGKLFF. The DNA for the CDR3 is TGTGCCAGCAGCGAAGGACAGGGGATAGGAAAACTGTTTTTT.

A single count supports this clone. The chain recombines TRBV9 with TRBJ2-5; maybe TRBD2 (5 bases). Per the germline V gene, CDR1 is SGDLS and CDR2 is YYNGEE. Trimming shortened V by 2 bases and J by 4 bases, and 12 bases separated the two germline ends. This CDR3 comprises 14 residues. The DNA for the CDR3 is TGTGCCAGCAGCGTTGACGGGGTTCTAGAGACCCAGTACTTC. As protein: CASSVDGVLETQYF. The whole variable domain, remainder taken from reference TRBV9 and TRBJ2-5, is DSGVTQTPKHLITATGQRVTLRCSPRSGDLSVYWYQQSLDQGLQFLIQYYNGEERAKGNILERFSAQQFPDLHSELNLSSLELGDSALYFCASSVDGVLETQYFGPGTRLLVL.

With regard to this clone: It differs at one base from a far larger clone, so likely a read error. Other DNA sequences in the same sample also yield this CDR3. V and J are TRBV11-3 and TRBJ2-2, with D perhaps TRBD2 (5 bases). The CDR3 contains 15 residues. In germline, CDR1 is SGHNT, CDR2 YENEEA. DNA for the CDR3: TGCGCCAGCAGCTTAGACGGGCCGGGGACCGGGGAGCTGTTTTTT. Amino acids: CASSLDGPGTGELFF.

The chain uses TRBV7-2 and TRBJ2-7, with TRBD2 matching over 8 bases. Germline CDR1 SGHTA, CDR2 FQGNSA. The V segment lost 2 bases and the J segment 4 bases; nucleotides outside the gene matches: 7. The CDR3 length is 15 residues. The CDR3, as DNA: TGTGCCAGCAGCTTACGTAGCGGGATGGGATACGAGCAGTACTTC. Translating it yields CASSLRSGMGYEQYF.

The genes are TRBV9 and TRBJ2-7, with 7 bases identical to TRBD2. This CDR3 contains 15 residues. Germline CDR1 is SGDLS and CDR2 is YYNGEE. J was trimmed by 2 bases and V by 3 bases; bases with no gene match: 8. The CDR3 reads CASSGGGEPAYEQYF. CDR3 nucleotides: TGTGCCAGCAGCGGGGGAGGGGAGCCTGCCTACGAGCAGTACTTC.

V usage is TRBV7-9 and J usage is TRBJ2-2, with TRBD1 matching over 10 bases. This CDR3 spans 16 amino acids. V was pared by 5 bases and J by 5 bases, with 8 bases of the junction left unmatched. The germline CDR1 and CDR2 sequences are SEHNR and FQNEAQ (reference sequence). The CDR3 coding sequence is TGTGCCAGCAGCCGGGTGGGACAGGGGATTACCGGGGAGCTGTTTTTT. Translating gives CASSRVGQGITGELFF.

V is TRBV11-3 and J is TRBJ2-7; 8 bases align to TRBD2. Germline V gene lookup returns CDR1 SGHNT and CDR2 YENEEA. The CDR3 sequence is 14 residues long. V dropped 3 bases and J dropped 2; count of bases not matched to a gene: 3. The CDR3 coding sequence is TGTGCCAGCAGCTTGGGTAGCGGGACCTACGAGCAGTACTTC. It translates to CASSLGSGTYEQYF.